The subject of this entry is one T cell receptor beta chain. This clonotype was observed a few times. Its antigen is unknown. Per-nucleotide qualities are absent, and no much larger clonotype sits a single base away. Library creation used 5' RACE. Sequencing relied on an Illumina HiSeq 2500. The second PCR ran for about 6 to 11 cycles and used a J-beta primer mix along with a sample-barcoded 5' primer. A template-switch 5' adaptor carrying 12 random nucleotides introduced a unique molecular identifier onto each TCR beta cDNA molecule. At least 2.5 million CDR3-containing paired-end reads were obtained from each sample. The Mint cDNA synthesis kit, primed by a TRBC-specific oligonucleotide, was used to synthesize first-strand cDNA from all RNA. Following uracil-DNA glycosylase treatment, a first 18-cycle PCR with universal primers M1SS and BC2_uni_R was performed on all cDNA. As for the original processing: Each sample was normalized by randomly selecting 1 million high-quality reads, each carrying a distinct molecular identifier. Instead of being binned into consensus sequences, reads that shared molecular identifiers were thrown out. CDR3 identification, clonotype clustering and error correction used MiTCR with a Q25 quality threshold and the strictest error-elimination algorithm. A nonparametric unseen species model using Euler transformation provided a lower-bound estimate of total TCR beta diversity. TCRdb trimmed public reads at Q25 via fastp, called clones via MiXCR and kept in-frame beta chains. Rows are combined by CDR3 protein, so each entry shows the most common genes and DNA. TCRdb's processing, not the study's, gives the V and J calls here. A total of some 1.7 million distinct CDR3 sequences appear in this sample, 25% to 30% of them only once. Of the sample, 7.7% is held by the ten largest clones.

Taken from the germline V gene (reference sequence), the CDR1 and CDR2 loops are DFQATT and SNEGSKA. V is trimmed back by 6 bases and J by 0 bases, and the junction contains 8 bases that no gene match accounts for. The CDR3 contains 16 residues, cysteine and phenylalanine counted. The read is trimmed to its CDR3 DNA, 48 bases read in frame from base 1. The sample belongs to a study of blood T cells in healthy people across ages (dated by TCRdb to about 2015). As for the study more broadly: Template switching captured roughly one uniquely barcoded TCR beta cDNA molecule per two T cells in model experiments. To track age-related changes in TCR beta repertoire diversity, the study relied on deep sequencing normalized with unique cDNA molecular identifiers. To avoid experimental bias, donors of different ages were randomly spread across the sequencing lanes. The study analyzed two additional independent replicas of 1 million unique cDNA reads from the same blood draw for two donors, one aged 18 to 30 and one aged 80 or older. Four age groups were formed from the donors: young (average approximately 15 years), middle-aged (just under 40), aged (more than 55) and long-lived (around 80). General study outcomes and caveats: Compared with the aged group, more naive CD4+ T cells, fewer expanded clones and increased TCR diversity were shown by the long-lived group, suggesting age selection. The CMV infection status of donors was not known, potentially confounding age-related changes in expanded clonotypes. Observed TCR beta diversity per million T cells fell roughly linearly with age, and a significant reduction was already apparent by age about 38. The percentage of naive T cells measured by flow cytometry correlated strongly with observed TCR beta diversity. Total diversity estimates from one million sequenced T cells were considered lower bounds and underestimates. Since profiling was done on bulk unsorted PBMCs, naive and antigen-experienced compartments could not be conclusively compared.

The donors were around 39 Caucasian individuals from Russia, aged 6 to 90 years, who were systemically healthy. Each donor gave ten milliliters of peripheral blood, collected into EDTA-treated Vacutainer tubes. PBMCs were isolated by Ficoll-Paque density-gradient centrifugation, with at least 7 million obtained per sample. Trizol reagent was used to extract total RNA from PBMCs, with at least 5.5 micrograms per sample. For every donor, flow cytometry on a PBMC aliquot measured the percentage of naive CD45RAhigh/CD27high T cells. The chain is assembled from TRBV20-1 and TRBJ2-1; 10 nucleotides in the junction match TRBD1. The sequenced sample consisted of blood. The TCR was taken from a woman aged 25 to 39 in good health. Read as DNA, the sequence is TGCAGTGCGCCGACAGGGGGCGCCCCCTCCTACAATGAGCAGTTCTTC. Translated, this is CSAPTGGAPSYNEQFF.